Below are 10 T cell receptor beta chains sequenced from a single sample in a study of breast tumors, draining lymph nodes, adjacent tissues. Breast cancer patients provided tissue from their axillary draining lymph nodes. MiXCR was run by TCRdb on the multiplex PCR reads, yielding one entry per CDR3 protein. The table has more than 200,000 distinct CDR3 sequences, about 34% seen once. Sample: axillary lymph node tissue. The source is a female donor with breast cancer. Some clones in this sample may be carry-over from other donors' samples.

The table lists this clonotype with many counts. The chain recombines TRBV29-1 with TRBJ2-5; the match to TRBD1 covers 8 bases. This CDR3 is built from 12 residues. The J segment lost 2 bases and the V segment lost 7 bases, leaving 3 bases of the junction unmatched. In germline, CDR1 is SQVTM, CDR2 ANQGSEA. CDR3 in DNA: TGCAGCGCCGGACAGGGACAAGAGACCCAGTACTTC. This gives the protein CSAGQGQETQYF.

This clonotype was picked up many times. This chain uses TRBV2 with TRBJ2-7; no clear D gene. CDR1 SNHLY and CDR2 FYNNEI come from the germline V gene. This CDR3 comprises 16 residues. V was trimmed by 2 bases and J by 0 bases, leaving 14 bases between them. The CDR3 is CASSEQPRRNSYEQYF. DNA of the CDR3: TGTGCCAGCAGTGAACAGCCCCGACGGAACTCCTACGAGCAGTACTTC.

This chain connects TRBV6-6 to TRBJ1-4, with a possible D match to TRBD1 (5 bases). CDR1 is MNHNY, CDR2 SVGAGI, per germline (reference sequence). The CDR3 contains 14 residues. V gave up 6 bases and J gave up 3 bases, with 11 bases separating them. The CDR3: CASRKGPANEKLFF. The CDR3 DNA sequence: TGTGCCAGCAGAAAGGGGCCAGCTAATGAAAAACTGTTTTTT.

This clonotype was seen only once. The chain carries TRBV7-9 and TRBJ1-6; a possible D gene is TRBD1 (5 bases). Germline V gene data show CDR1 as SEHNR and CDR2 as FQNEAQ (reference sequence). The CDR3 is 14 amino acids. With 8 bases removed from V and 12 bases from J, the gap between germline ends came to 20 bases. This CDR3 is CASVGGAPREPLHF. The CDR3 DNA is TGTGCCAGCGTAGGTGGGGCCCCTCGAGAACCCCTCCACTTT.

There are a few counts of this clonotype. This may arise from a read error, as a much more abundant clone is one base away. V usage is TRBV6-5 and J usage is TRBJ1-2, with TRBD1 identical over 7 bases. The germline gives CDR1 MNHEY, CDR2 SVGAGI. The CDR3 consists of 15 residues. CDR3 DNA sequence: TGTGCCAGCAGACGGGGACAGAGGGCTAACTATGGCTGCACCTTC. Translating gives CASRRGQRANYGCTF.

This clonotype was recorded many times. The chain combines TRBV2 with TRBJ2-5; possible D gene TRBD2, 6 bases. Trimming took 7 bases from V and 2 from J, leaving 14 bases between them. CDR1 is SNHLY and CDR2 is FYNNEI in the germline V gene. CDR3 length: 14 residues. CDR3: CASTRAGLQETQYF. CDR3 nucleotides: TGTGCCAGCACCCGGGCGGGGCTTCAAGAGACCCAGTACTTC. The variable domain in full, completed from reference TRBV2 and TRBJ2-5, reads EPEVTQTPSHQVTQMGQEVILRCVPISNHLYFYWYRQILGQKVEFLVSFYNNEISEKSEIFDDQFSVERPDGSNFTLKIRSTKLEDSAMYFCASTRAGLQETQYFGPGTRLLVL.

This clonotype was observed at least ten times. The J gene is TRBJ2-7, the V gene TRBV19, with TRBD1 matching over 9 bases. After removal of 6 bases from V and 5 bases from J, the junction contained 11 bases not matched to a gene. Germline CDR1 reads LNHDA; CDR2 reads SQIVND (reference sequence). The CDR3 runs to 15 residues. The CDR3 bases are TGTGCCAGTAGCCCGGGACAGGGTACTTACCACGAGCAGTACTTC. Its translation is CASSPGQGTYHEQYF.

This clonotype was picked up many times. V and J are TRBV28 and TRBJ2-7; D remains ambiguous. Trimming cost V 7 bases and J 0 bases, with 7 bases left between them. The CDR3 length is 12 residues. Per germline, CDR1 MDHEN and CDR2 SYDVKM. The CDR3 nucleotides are TGTGCCAGCACACATAACTCCTACGAGCAGTACTTC. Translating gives CASTHNSYEQYF.

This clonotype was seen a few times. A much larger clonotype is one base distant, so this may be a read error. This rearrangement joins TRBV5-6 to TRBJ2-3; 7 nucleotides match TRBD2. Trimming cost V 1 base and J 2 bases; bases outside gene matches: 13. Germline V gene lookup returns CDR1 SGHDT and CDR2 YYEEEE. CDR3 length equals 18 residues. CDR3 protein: CASSLTSANYPLTDTQYF. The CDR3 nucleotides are TGTGCCAGCAGCTTGACTAGCGCGAACTACCCTCTCACAGATACGCAGTATTTT.

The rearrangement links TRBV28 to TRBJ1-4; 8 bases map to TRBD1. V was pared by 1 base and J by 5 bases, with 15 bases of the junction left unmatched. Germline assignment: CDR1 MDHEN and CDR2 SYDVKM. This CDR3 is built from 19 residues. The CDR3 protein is CASSLYVGGNRGTNEKLFF. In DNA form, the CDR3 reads TGTGCCAGCAGTTTATATGTTGGAGGAAACAGGGGGACGAATGAAAAACTGTTTTTT.